These 20 T cell receptor beta chains originate from one sample sequenced in a study of early T cells in non-severe SARS-CoV-2 infection. TCRdb re-analysed the 5' RACE reads in MiXCR, keeping a single row per CDR3 protein. Of some 57,000 distinct CDR3 sequences in the sample, more than 9% were seen once. Material for sequencing was whole blood. These TCRs come from an adult who was a healthcare worker with PCR-confirmed SARS-CoV-2 infection or an uninfected control (not recorded which).

This clonotype occurred a few times. The J gene is TRBJ2-3, the V gene TRBV5-1; D tentatively reads TRBD1 or TRBD2 (5 bases each). The CDR3 contains 12 residues. With 5 bases removed from V and 6 bases from J, the gap between germline ends came to 10 bases. Germline assignment: CDR1 SGHRS and CDR2 YFSETQ. CDR3 sequence reads: CASRPEGDTQYF. DNA for the CDR3: TGCGCCAGCAGACCTGAGGGGGATACGCAGTATTTT. The whole variable domain, remainder taken from reference TRBV5-1 and TRBJ2-3, is KAGVTQTPRYLIKTRGQQVTLSCSPISGHRSVSWYQQTPGQGLQFLFEYFSETQRNKGNFPGRFSGRQFSNSRSEMNVSTLELGDSALYLCASRPEGDTQYFGPGTRLTVL.

This clonotype has a count of ten or more. The gene calls are TRBV14 and TRBJ1-4; 7 nucleotides match TRBD1. This CDR3 contains 16 residues. Germline-derived CDR1 and CDR2 are SGHDN and FVKESK. The junction had 14 bases not matched to a gene; V was cut back by 5 bases and J by 8 bases. In nucleotides, the CDR3 is TGTGCCAGCAGCGCTAGCAGGGGGGGCCTGTCCGAAAAACTGTTTTTT. It is translated as CASSASRGGLSEKLFF.

This clonotype was found a few times. The chain combines TRBV27 with TRBJ2-1; 10 nucleotides agree with TRBD2. V shed 7 bases and J 7 bases; nucleotides not matched to a gene: 4. The CDR3 is made up of 13 amino acids. Germline assignment: CDR1 MNHEY and CDR2 SMNVEV (reference sequence). DNA of the CDR3: TGTGCCAGCACTCGACTAGCGGGTAATGAGCAGTTCTTC. This gives the protein CASTRLAGNEQFF.

The chain combines TRBV2 with TRBJ2-3; 12 bases agree with TRBD2. CDR1 SNHLY and CDR2 FYNNEI come from the germline V gene. Losses at the gene ends were 3 bases for V and 5 bases for J; bases not matched to a gene: 12. The CDR3 covers 18 residues. Here the CDR3 DNA reads TGTGCCAGCAGTGACCCCCGCCTAGCGGGGGGGGTTAAAGATACGCAGTATTTT. Its translation is CASSDPRLAGGVKDTQYF. Using reference TRBV2 and TRBJ2-3 for the parts outside the CDR3, the full variable domain is EPEVTQTPSHQVTQMGQEVILRCVPISNHLYFYWYRQILGQKVEFLVSFYNNEISEKSEIFDDQFSVERPDGSNFTLKIRSTKLEDSAMYFCASSDPRLAGGVKDTQYFGPGTRLTVL.

The V and J genes are TRBV7-6 and TRBJ2-1; 9 bases fit TRBD2. CDR1 and CDR2 from the germline V gene are SGHVS and FNYEAQ. V was pared by 1 base and J by 7 bases, with 5 bases of the junction left unmatched. This CDR3 contains 15 residues. The CDR3 coding sequence is TGTGCCAGCAGCTTAGTAGCGGGAGTATGGAATGAGCAGTTCTTC. Translated, it gives CASSLVAGVWNEQFF. The full variable domain, its missing parts supplied by reference TRBV7-6 and TRBJ2-1, is GAGVSQSPRYKVTKRGQDVALRCDPISGHVSLYWYRQALGQGPEFLTYFNYEAQQDKSGLPNDRFSAERPEGSISTLTIQRTEQRDSAMYRCASSLVAGVWNEQFFGPGTRLTVL.

This clonotype was recorded a few times. The chain uses TRBV4-1 and TRBJ1-5; D ambiguous. Trimming removed 4 bases from V and 9 bases from J, with 25 bases in between. Per the germline V gene, CDR1 is MGHRA and CDR2 is YSYEKL. The CDR3 contains 17 residues. CDR3 in DNA: TGCGCCAGCAGCCTTCGATCGCTGGGAGGGCCCCTTCGGCCCCAGCATTTT. As protein: CASSLRSLGGPLRPQHF.

The V gene is TRBV12-3 or TRBV12-4, the J gene TRBJ2-7, with 7 nucleotides matching TRBD2. J was trimmed by 4 bases and V by 2 bases; bases with no gene match: 5. The CDR3 is 14 residues long. CDR3 protein: CASSLRRESYEQYF. In DNA, the CDR3 is TGTGCCAGCAGTTTACGGCGGGAGTCGTACGAGCAGTACTTC.

The V and J genes are TRBV12-5 and TRBJ2-1; D may be TRBD1 (6 bases). The CDR3 is 13 amino acids. The V end was cut by 1 base, the J end by 13 bases, with 14 bases between. CDR1 and CDR2 from the germline V gene are LGHNT and FRNRAP. The CDR3 spells CASGLDRTGSQFF. CDR3 DNA: TGTGCTAGTGGTTTGGACCGAACAGGGTCTCAGTTCTTC.

This clonotype turned up a few times. This chain uses TRBV29-1 with TRBJ2-1, with 7 nucleotides matching TRBD2. The CDR3 is 11 residues long. The V segment lost 8 bases and the J segment 13 bases; nucleotides outside the gene matches: 11. Per the germline V gene, CDR1 is SQVTM and CDR2 is ANQGSEA. The CDR3 coding sequence is TGCAGCCGCATTGAGGGAGGGGATCAGTTCTTC. This encodes CSRIEGGDQFF.

The chain couples TRBV6-6 to TRBJ2-1, with 8 bases lining up with TRBD2. Germline lookup yields CDR1 MNHNY and CDR2 SVGAGI (reference sequence). The CDR3 loop spans 17 amino acids. V shed 0 bases, J shed 4 bases, and the junction held 8 bases outside the gene matches. CDR3 sequence reads: CASSYSPVAGLYNEQFF. For the CDR3, the DNA is TGTGCCAGCAGTTACTCCCCTGTAGCGGGACTATACAATGAGCAGTTCTTC.

The chain recombines TRBV3-1 with TRBJ2-7; D remains ambiguous. Germline V gene data show CDR1 as LGHDT and CDR2 as YNNKEL (reference sequence). CDR3 size: 11 residues. The V end was cut by 3 bases, the J end by 3 bases, with 3 bases between. This CDR3 reads CASSHNYEQYF. CDR3 sequence (DNA): TGTGCCAGCAGCCATAACTACGAGCAGTACTTC.

This clonotype came up many times. J is TRBJ2-3 and V is TRBV7-9; D perhaps matches TRBD2 (5 bases). Germline V gene data show CDR1 as SEHNR and CDR2 as FQNEAQ (reference sequence). This CDR3 has 14 amino acids. V was shortened by 5 bases and J by 3 bases, with 12 bases between the two germline ends. The CDR3: CASSPTSMTDTQYF. CDR3 DNA sequence: TGTGCCAGCAGCCCCACTAGTATGACAGATACGCAGTATTTT.

Ten or more counts support this clonotype. CDR3 coding DNA: TGTGCCAGCCCTTCACTTAGCGGGAGGCCATTTTACACAGATACGCAGTATTTT. Translating gives CASPSLSGRPFYTDTQYF. This sequence joins TRBV18 and TRBJ2-3; 10 nucleotides agree with TRBD2. Germline V lookup: CDR1 KGHSH, CDR2 LQKENI. V lost 8 bases to trimming and J lost 2 bases; unmatched junction nucleotides: 16. This CDR3 contains 18 residues.

Notes on this clonotype: This sequence may be a read error, since a much larger clone differs from it by one base. The chain combines TRBV5-5 with TRBJ1-1; D ambiguous. The CDR3 totals 14 residues. Germline V CDR1 and CDR2: SGHKS, YYEKEE (reference sequence). The CDR3 DNA reads TGTGCCGGCAGCTTAGTCGGGAGGAGAACTGAAGCTTTCTTT. Translated: CAGSLVGRRTEAFF.

In this sample, this clonotype turned up a few times. The V gene is TRBV12-3 or TRBV12-4, the J gene TRBJ2-2; 8 bases agree with TRBD2. This CDR3 region has 13 residues. Losses at the gene ends were 6 bases for V and 6 bases for J; bases not matched to a gene: 3. In DNA, the CDR3 is TGTGCCAGCAGGCAAGCGGGGGCCGGGGAGCTGTTTTTT. It is translated as CASRQAGAGELFF.

In its sample, this clonotype was seen many times. CDR3 protein: CASSSGIRTGNTIYF. The CDR3 bases are TGTGCCAGCAGCAGCGGGATTCGTACTGGAAACACCATATATTTT. The rearrangement uses TRBV7-9 and TRBJ1-3, with no clear D. Germline V gene sequence: CDR1 SEHNR, CDR2 FQNEAQ (reference sequence). The CDR3 contains 15 residues. V dropped 5 bases and J dropped 2 bases, with 13 bases sitting between them.

In DNA form, the CDR3 reads TGTGCCAGCAGCCCGGCAGAAGAGACCCAGTACTTC. Its translation: CASSPAEETQYF. The chain has TRBV11-1 and TRBJ2-5; D call uncertain. The CDR3 length is 12 residues. V lost 5 bases and J 3 bases, leaving 7 bases between the germline ends. The germline CDR1 and CDR2 sequences are SGHAT and FQDESV (reference sequence).

This clonotype was recorded many times. This chain connects TRBV7-9 to TRBJ2-3, with no clear D. V dropped 1 base and J dropped 0 bases, with 8 bases sitting between them. From germline, CDR1 is SEHNR and CDR2 FQNEAQ (reference sequence). The CDR3 runs to 15 residues. The CDR3 bases are TGTGCCAGCAGCTTAGGACGGGCTAGCACAGATACGCAGTATTTT. Its translation: CASSLGRASTDTQYF.

This clonotype was detected many times. This chain joins TRBV5-1 and TRBJ2-3; TRBD1 is a possible D gene (6 bases). CDR1 is SGHRS and CDR2 is YFSETQ in the germline V gene. V was shortened by 3 bases and J by 3 bases, with 11 bases between the two germline ends. The CDR3 consists of 14 residues. The CDR3 DNA reads as TGCGCCAGCAGCTCCCGGACAGCTACAGATACGCAGTATTTT. It is translated as CASSSRTATDTQYF.

This clonotype was observed at least ten times. The rearrangement joins TRBV12-3 or TRBV12-4 to TRBJ1-6; D possibly corresponds to TRBD1 (5 bases). The CDR3 runs 19 residues. Between the trimmed V and J ends, which lost 3 bases and 0 bases, there was a span of 18 bases. This chain's CDR3 is CASSFGFHSGSSYNSPLHF. The CDR3 DNA is TGTGCCAGCAGTTTTGGGTTTCATTCAGGGAGCTCCTATAATTCACCCCTCCACTTT.